This entry lists 14 T cell receptor beta chains sequenced from one sample in a study of blood T cell repertoires in COVID-19. Measured with immunoSEQ multiplex PCR; TCRdb has only the in-frame clones, and not every one. The repertoire holds about 380,000 clones, with more than 70% as singletons. Sequencing input: PBMCs or T cells enriched from blood (not recorded which). These receptors came from a woman between 18 and 30 years old who had recovered from COVID-19.

This chain links TRBV28 with TRBJ2-2; 7 bases align to TRBD1. Trimming at V came to 5 bases and at J to 5 bases, leaving 8 bases not matched to a gene. This CDR3 has 15 residues. From germline, CDR1 is MDHEN and CDR2 SYDVKM. Written as DNA, the CDR3 is TGTGCCAGCAGTCCCTACAGGGGTCGGACCGGGGAGCTGTTTTTT. Residues: CASSPYRGRTGELFF.

The chain joins TRBV3-1 (or the pseudogene TRBV3-2) to TRBJ1-2, with D possibly TRBD1 on 5 matching bases. This CDR3 has 17 amino acids. The germline V and J ends were trimmed by 0 bases and 1 base, with 15 bases remaining between them. Germline assignment: CDR1 LGHDT and CDR2 YNNKEL (reference sequence). CDR3 residues: CASSQDSRTRSNYGYTF. CDR3 bases: TGTGCCAGCAGCCAAGACTCAAGGACACGAAGTAACTATGGCTACACCTTC.

The chain is built from TRBV7-3 and TRBJ1-1; possibly TRBD1 for D (5 bases). The germline V gene encodes CDR1 SGHTA and CDR2 FQGTGA. This CDR3 region has 13 residues. Between the trimmed V and J ends, which lost 2 bases and 4 bases, there was a span of 8 bases. The chain's CDR3 is CASSLQGRTEAFF. CDR3 coding DNA: TGTGCCAGCAGCTTACAGGGCCGCACTGAAGCTTTCTTT. Full variable domain (outside the CDR3, taken from reference TRBV7-3 and TRBJ1-1): GAGVSQTPSNKVTEKGKYVELRCDPISGHTALYWYRQSLGQGPEFLIYFQGTGAADDSGLPNDRFFAVRPEGSVSTLKIQRTERGDSAVYLCASSLQGRTEAFFGQGTRLTVV.

This clone was counted once. The chain carries TRBV19 and TRBJ2-2; D unresolved. V was clipped by 3 bases and J by 7 bases, with 12 bases between them. Germline lookup yields CDR1 LNHDA and CDR2 SQIVND (reference sequence). The CDR3 covers 14 residues. CDR3 region: CASSMLPTGGELFF. CDR3 coding DNA: TGTGCCAGTAGTATGTTGCCAACTGGCGGGGAGCTGTTTTTT. The full variable domain, rest sourced from reference TRBV19 and TRBJ2-2, is DGGITQSPKYLFRKEGQNVTLSCEQNLNHDAMYWYRQDPGQGLRLIYYSQIVNDFQKGDIAEGYSVSREKKESFPLTVTSAQKNPTAFYLCASSMLPTGGELFFGEGSRLTVL.

This clone has only one observation. The genes are TRBV7-9 and TRBJ1-4; 10 bases match TRBD1. V lost 4 bases to trimming and J lost 3 bases; unmatched junction nucleotides: 8. Germline loops: CDR1 SEHNR, CDR2 FQNEAQ (reference sequence). The CDR3 covers 17 residues. CDR3 amino acids: CASSSGQGGSSNEKLFF. In DNA, the CDR3 is TGTGCCAGCAGCTCCGGACAGGGGGGGTCCTCTAATGAAAAACTGTTTTTT.

The chain carries TRBV12-3 or TRBV12-4 and TRBJ1-1; D remains unclear. The CDR3 extends over 12 amino acids. The V gene lost 4 bases and the J gene lost 1 base, with 4 bases spanning the gap. This CDR3 reads CASSYGNTEAFF. Written as DNA, the CDR3 is TGTGCCAGCAGTTACGGGAACACTGAAGCTTTCTTT.

This chain connects TRBV5-1 to TRBJ2-5, with 8 positions matching TRBD1. Germline CDR1 and CDR2: SGHRS and YFSETQ. This CDR3 contains 14 residues. V lost 2 bases, J lost 2 bases, and 2 bases stayed unmatched. CDR3 coding DNA: TGCGCCAGCAGCTTCAGGGGGCTTCAAGAGACCCAGTACTTC. Its translation: CASSFRGLQETQYF.

This chain uses TRBV11-3 with TRBJ2-3; TRBD2 agrees at 7 bases. J lost 5 bases, V lost 7 bases, and 9 bases had no gene match. This CDR3 comprises 14 residues. The V gene's germline CDR1 is SGHNT and CDR2 YENEEA. CDR3 sequence reads: CASTPGGTEDTQYF. The CDR3 DNA is TGTGCCAGCACCCCGGGGGGAACGGAAGATACGCAGTATTTT.

V usage is TRBV28 and J usage is TRBJ1-2; no firm D call. Trimming pared 0 bases from V and 1 base from J, leaving 6 bases between. Germline values: CDR1 MDHEN, CDR2 SYDVKM. This CDR3 has 14 amino acids. The CDR3 loop reads CASSLWASNYGYTF. CDR3 nucleotide sequence: TGTGCCAGCAGTTTATGGGCCAGTAACTATGGCTACACCTTC.

This clone was observed once. In DNA form, the CDR3 reads TGTGCCAGCAGTGAAGCCCGGGTCTTAGGTCAGCCCCAGCATTTT. Translating gives CASSEARVLGQPQHF. The chain combines TRBV2 with TRBJ1-5; D is undetermined. Between the trimmed V and J ends, which lost 0 bases and 6 bases, there was a span of 12 bases. Germline CDR1 and CDR2: SNHLY and FYNNEI. This CDR3 spans 15 amino acids.

This clone was seen a single time. The V call is TRBV5-1, the J call TRBJ2-7; D gene unclear. V dropped 0 bases and J dropped 0 bases, with 7 bases sitting between them. The CDR3 runs to 14 residues. Germline loops: CDR1 SGHRS, CDR2 YFSETQ. The CDR3 is CASSLVPSSYEQYF. The DNA of the CDR3 is TGCGCCAGCAGCTTGGTTCCCAGCTCCTACGAGCAGTACTTC. The complete variable domain, with remaining parts taken from reference TRBV5-1 and TRBJ2-7, reads KAGVTQTPRYLIKTRGQQVTLSCSPISGHRSVSWYQQTPGQGLQFLFEYFSETQRNKGNFPGRFSGRQFSNSRSEMNVSTLELGDSALYLCASSLVPSSYEQYFGPGTRLTVT.

The gene calls are TRBV28 and TRBJ1-4; D remains ambiguous. With 4 bases removed from V and 0 bases from J, the gap between germline ends came to 12 bases. CDR1 is MDHEN, CDR2 SYDVKM, per germline. The CDR3 covers 16 residues. This CDR3 is CASSSSLSSTNEKLFF. CDR3 nucleotides: TGTGCCAGCAGTTCTTCCCTTTCGTCAACTAATGAAAAACTGTTTTTT.

This clone was picked up one time. The chain combines TRBV7-9 with TRBJ2-7, with 8 bases identical to TRBD2. V lost 5 bases and J lost 3; bases outside the gene matches: 15. The CDR3 has 17 residues. The germline V gene has CDR1 SEHNR and CDR2 FQNEAQ (reference sequence). The CDR3, as DNA: TGTGCCAGCAGCCGGAGGACGCCCCGGGAGGGCCTCTACGAGCAGTACTTC. It yields the protein CASSRRTPREGLYEQYF.

The CDR3 coding sequence is TGTGCCAGCAGCCTAGTCTACCGGGACAGGGCAGGGACCCAGTACTTC. Translated: CASSLVYRDRAGTQYF. V usage is TRBV7-2 and J usage is TRBJ2-5; TRBD1 matches 9 bases. Per the germline V gene, CDR1 is SGHTA and CDR2 is FQGNSA. The CDR3 is made up of 16 amino acids. The ends lost 5 bases at V and 7 bases at J; junction bases unmatched: 14.